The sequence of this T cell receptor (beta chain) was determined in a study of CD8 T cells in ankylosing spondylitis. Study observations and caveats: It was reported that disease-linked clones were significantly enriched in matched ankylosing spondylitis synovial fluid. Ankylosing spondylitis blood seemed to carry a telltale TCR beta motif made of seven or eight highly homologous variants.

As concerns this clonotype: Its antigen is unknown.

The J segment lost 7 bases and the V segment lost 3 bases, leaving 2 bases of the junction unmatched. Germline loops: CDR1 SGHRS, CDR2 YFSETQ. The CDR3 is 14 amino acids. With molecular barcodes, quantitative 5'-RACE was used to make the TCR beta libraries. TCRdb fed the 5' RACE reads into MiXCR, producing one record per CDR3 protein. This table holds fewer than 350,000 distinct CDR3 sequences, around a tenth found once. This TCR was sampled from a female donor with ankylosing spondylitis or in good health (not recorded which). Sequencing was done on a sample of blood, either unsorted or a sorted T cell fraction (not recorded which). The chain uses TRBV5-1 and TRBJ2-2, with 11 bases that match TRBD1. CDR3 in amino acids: CASSWTGGVGELFF. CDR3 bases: TGCGCCAGCAGCTGGACAGGGGGCGTCGGGGAGCTGTTTTTT.